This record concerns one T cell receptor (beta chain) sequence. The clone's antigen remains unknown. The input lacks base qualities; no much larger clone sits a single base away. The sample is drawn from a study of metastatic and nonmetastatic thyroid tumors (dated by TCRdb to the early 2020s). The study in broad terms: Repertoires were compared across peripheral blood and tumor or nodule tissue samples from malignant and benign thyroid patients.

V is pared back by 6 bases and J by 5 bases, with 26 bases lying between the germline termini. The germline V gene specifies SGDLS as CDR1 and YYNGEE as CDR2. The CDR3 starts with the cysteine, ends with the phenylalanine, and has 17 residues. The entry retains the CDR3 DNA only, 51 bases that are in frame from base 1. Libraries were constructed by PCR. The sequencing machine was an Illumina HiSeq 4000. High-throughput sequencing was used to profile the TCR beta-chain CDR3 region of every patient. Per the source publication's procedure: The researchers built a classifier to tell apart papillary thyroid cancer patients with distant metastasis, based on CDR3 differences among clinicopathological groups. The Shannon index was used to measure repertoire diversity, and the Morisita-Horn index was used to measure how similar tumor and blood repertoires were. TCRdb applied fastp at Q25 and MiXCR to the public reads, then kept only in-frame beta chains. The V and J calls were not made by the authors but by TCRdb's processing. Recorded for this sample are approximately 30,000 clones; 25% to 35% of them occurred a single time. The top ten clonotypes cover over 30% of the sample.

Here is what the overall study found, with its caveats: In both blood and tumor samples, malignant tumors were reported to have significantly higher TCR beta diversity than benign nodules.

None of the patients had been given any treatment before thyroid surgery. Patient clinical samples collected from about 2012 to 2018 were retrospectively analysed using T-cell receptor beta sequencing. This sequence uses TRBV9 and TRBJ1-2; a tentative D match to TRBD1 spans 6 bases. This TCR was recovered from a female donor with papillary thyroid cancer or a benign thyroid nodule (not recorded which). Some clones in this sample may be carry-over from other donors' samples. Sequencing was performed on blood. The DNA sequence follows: TGTGCCAGCACGAGGAGGGGGGACTCCTCCTTAACTTATGGCTACACCTTC. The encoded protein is CASTRRGDSSLTYGYTF. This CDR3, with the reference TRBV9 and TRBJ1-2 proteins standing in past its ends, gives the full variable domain DSGVTQTPKHLITATGQRVTLRCSPRSGDLSVYWYQQSLDQGLQFLIQYYNGEERAKGNILERFSAQQFPDLHSELNLSSLELGDSALYFCASTRRGDSSLTYGYTFGSGTRLTVV.